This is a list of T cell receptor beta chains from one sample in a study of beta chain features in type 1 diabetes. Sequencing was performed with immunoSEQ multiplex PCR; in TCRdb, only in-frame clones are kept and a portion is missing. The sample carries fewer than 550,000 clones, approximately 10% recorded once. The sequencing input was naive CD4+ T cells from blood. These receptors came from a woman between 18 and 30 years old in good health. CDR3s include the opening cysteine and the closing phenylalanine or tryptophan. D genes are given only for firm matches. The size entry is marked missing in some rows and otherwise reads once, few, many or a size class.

CDR3 DNA: TGTGCCAGCAGTTACTCGATGTACAGAACTCATGGCTACACCTTC
CDR3 protein: CASSYSMYRTHGYTF
clone size: few
J gene: TRBJ1-2
D gene: .
V gene: TRBV6-5

CDR3 DNA: TGTGCCAGTAGTATCCCGGGACACCCACGGGAGGACGGCTACACCTTC
CDR3 protein: CASSIPGHPREDGYTF
clone size: few
J gene: TRBJ1-2
D gene: .
V gene: TRBV19

CDR3 DNA: TGTGCCAGCAGCGTGGGACTAGCGGGGGTTGAGACCCAGTACTTC
CDR3 protein: CASSVGLAGVETQYF
clone size: .
J gene: TRBJ2-5
D gene: TRBD2
V gene: TRBV9

CDR3 DNA: TGTGCCAGCAGTTTATTTATTACAGGGGGCTTGTACGAGCAGTACTTC
CDR3 protein: CASSLFITGGLYEQYF
clone size: .
J gene: TRBJ2-7
D gene: TRBD1
V gene: TRBV27

CDR3 DNA: TGTGCTAGTGGTTTTCGAGCGGGAGCCTCCAATGAGCAGTTCTTC
CDR3 protein: CASGFRAGASNEQFF
clone size: few
J gene: TRBJ2-1
D gene: TRBD2
V gene: TRBV12-5

CDR3 DNA: TGTGCCAGCAGCAAAGGACAGGGGAATAATTCACCCCTCCACTTT
CDR3 protein: CASSKGQGNNSPLHF
clone size: few
J gene: TRBJ1-6
D gene: TRBD1
V gene: TRBV13

CDR3 DNA: TGTGCCAGCAGCTTGCCTAGCGGTTCCACAGATACGCAGTATTTT
CDR3 protein: CASSLPSGSTDTQYF
clone size: .
J gene: TRBJ2-3
D gene: TRBD2
V gene: TRBV5-6

CDR3 DNA: TGTGCCAGCAGATTGCCCAGGGACTCCTACAATGAGCAGTTCTTC
CDR3 protein: CASRLPRDSYNEQFF
clone size: few
J gene: TRBJ2-1
D gene: .
V gene: TRBV6-6

CDR3 DNA: TGTGCCAGCAGAAAGGACTCCTACAATGAGCAGTTCTTC
CDR3 protein: CASRKDSYNEQFF
clone size: .
J gene: TRBJ2-1
D gene: .
V gene: TRBV7-9

CDR3 DNA: TGTGCCAGCAGTGTGGGACAGGTTTTTCACTTT
CDR3 protein: CASSVGQVFHF
clone size: .
J gene: TRBJ1-6
D gene: TRBD1
V gene: TRBV28

CDR3 DNA: TGTGCCAGCAGCTTAGGAGGAAGAAATGAAAAACTGTTTTTT
CDR3 protein: CASSLGGRNEKLFF
clone size: .
J gene: TRBJ1-4
D gene: .
V gene: TRBV7-8

CDR3 DNA: TGCGCCAGCAGCTTGGCCGGGACTAGTCTTAATGAGCAGTTCTTC
CDR3 protein: CASSLAGTSLNEQFF
clone size: few
J gene: TRBJ2-1
D gene: TRBD2
V gene: TRBV5-1

CDR3 DNA: TGCGCCAGCAGGCCCCTAGCGGGGCAGGAGACCCAGTACTTC
CDR3 protein: CASRPLAGQETQYF
clone size: .
J gene: TRBJ2-5
D gene: TRBD2
V gene: TRBV5-1

CDR3 DNA: TGTGCCAGCAGTTACTCGTGGTTCAGGGGACACCCTGAAGCTTTCTTT
CDR3 protein: CASSYSWFRGHPEAFF
clone size: few
J gene: TRBJ1-1
D gene: .
V gene: TRBV6-5

CDR3 DNA: TGTGCCAGCAGTGAAATCAGCCTAATGACCGGGGAGCTGTTTTTT
CDR3 protein: CASSEISLMTGELFF
clone size: few
J gene: TRBJ2-2
D gene: .
V gene: TRBV6-1

CDR3 DNA: TGCGCCAGCAGCCCGGGACTAGCGTCAAATGAGCAGTTCTTC
CDR3 protein: CASSPGLASNEQFF
clone size: .
J gene: TRBJ2-1
D gene: TRBD2
V gene: TRBV5-1

CDR3 DNA: TGTGCCAGCAGCTTATTCGACTATGGCTACACCTTC
CDR3 protein: CASSLFDYGYTF
clone size: .
J gene: TRBJ1-2
D gene: .
V gene: TRBV7-2

CDR3 DNA: TGTGCCAGCAGCAACGGGACTAGCGGGAGGGTTATGTTCGGGGAGCTGTTTTTT
CDR3 protein: CASSNGTSGRVMFGELFF
clone size: few
J gene: TRBJ2-2
D gene: .
V gene: TRBV21-1

CDR3 DNA: TGTGCCTGGACGCGAAGATCTAACTATGGCTACACCTTC
CDR3 protein: CAWTRRSNYGYTF
clone size: few
J gene: TRBJ1-2
D gene: .
V gene: TRBV30

CDR3 DNA: TGTGCTAGCAGCTTAAATACGGGAGCCGGGGATGAGCAGTTCTTC
CDR3 protein: CASSLNTGAGDEQFF
clone size: few
J gene: TRBJ2-1
D gene: .
V gene: TRBV7-7

CDR3 DNA: TGTGCCAGCAGGTTGAGCGCGGGCCCTGAAGCTTTCTTT
CDR3 protein: CASRLSAGPEAFF
clone size: few
J gene: TRBJ1-1
D gene: .
V gene: TRBV14

CDR3 DNA: TGCGCCAGCAGTCAATCGTACCGAACTCATGGCTACACCTTC
CDR3 protein: CASSQSYRTHGYTF
clone size: .
J gene: TRBJ1-2
D gene: .
V gene: TRBV23-1

CDR3 DNA: TGTGCCAGCAGTTTCCTACAGGGTGCTGGGGCCAACGTCCTGACTTTC
CDR3 protein: CASSFLQGAGANVLTF
clone size: few
J gene: TRBJ2-6
D gene: .
V gene: TRBV28

CDR3 DNA: TGTGCCAGCAGCCGTAACTCCCAAGAGACCCAGTACTTC
CDR3 protein: CASSRNSQETQYF
clone size: .
J gene: TRBJ2-5
D gene: .
V gene: TRBV4-2

CDR3 DNA: TGTGCCAGCAGCTATGGGGTTACCCTCCACTTT
CDR3 protein: CASSYGVTLHF
clone size: .
J gene: TRBJ1-6
D gene: .
V gene: TRBV5-6

CDR3 DNA: TGTGCCAGCAGCACCCGACAGGGCAGCGGGGAGCTGTTTTTT
CDR3 protein: CASSTRQGSGELFF
clone size: few
J gene: TRBJ2-2
D gene: TRBD1
V gene: TRBV7-2

CDR3 DNA: TGTGCCTGGAGTGTACAGGGTAGTGTTGCGCAGTACTTC
CDR3 protein: CAWSVQGSVAQYF
clone size: few
J gene: TRBJ2-7
D gene: .
V gene: TRBV30

CDR3 DNA: TGTGCCAGCGGTATCGACACCCCTAGCACAGATACGCAGTATTTT
CDR3 protein: CASGIDTPSTDTQYF
clone size: .
J gene: TRBJ2-3
D gene: .
V gene: TRBV11-2

CDR3 DNA: TGCGCCAGCAGCCTAGACCCCACCGGGGAGCTGTTTTTT
CDR3 protein: CASSLDPTGELFF
clone size: few
J gene: TRBJ2-2
D gene: .
V gene: TRBV5-1

CDR3 DNA: TGTGCCAGCACCGGCTGGGACAGGGACACAGATACGCAGTATTTT
CDR3 protein: CASTGWDRDTDTQYF
clone size: few
J gene: TRBJ2-3
D gene: TRBD1
V gene: TRBV9

CDR3 DNA: TGCGCCAGCAGCCAGTTTGGCGGCGGGCCCAACAATGAGCAGTTCTTC
CDR3 protein: CASSQFGGGPNNEQFF
clone size: .
J gene: TRBJ2-1
D gene: .
V gene: TRBV4-3

CDR3 DNA: TGTGCCAGCAGCTCGAGTCAGGGGCGGGGAGAGACCCAGTACTTC
CDR3 protein: CASSSSQGRGETQYF
clone size: .
J gene: TRBJ2-5
D gene: .
V gene: TRBV9

CDR3 DNA: TGTGCCAGCAGCTGGGACAGGCCGAACAATGAGCAGTTCTTC
CDR3 protein: CASSWDRPNNEQFF
clone size: few
J gene: TRBJ2-1
D gene: TRBD1
V gene: TRBV2

CDR3 DNA: TGTGCCAGCACCTCCCGTGGGTGGGAGGTGTTCAATGAGCAGTTCTTC
CDR3 protein: CASTSRGWEVFNEQFF
clone size: few
J gene: TRBJ2-1
D gene: .
V gene: TRBV7-2

CDR3 DNA: TGTGCCAGCAGCCCCAACTCTGGAAACACCATATATTTT
CDR3 protein: CASSPNSGNTIYF
clone size: few
J gene: TRBJ1-3
D gene: .
V gene: TRBV9

CDR3 DNA: TGTGCCAGCAGCGTAGCGGTGGGGACCGCCTACGAGCAGTACTTC
CDR3 protein: CASSVAVGTAYEQYF
clone size: few
J gene: TRBJ2-7
D gene: .
V gene: TRBV9

CDR3 DNA: TGCGCCAGCAGTGAGAGCGAGGATCAGCCCCAGCATTTT
CDR3 protein: CASSESEDQPQHF
clone size: few
J gene: TRBJ1-5
D gene: .
V gene: TRBV5-1

CDR3 DNA: TGTGCCAGCAGCCGTAACAGGGGAGAGACCCAGTACTTC
CDR3 protein: CASSRNRGETQYF
clone size: .
J gene: TRBJ2-5
D gene: TRBD1
V gene: TRBV7-9

CDR3 DNA: TGTGCCAGCAGCCCTCCGTGGGGTGGCTACACCTTC
CDR3 protein: CASSPPWGGYTF
clone size: few
J gene: TRBJ1-2
D gene: .
V gene: TRBV7-6

CDR3 DNA: TGTGCCAGCAGCGTAGCTGATGAGCAGTTCTTC
CDR3 protein: CASSVADEQFF
clone size: many
J gene: TRBJ2-1
D gene: .
V gene: TRBV9

CDR3 DNA: TGTGCCAGCAGCTTAGCGCTGAATCAGCCCCAGCATTTT
CDR3 protein: CASSLALNQPQHF
clone size: .
J gene: TRBJ1-5
D gene: .
V gene: TRBV7-9

CDR3 DNA: TGTGCCATCAGTGAGTCGAGTACAGCCGAGCAGTACTTC
CDR3 protein: CAISESSTAEQYF
clone size: .
J gene: TRBJ2-7
D gene: .
V gene: TRBV10-3

CDR3 DNA: TGTGCCAGCAGCTTAGCTGGGTTGAGCACCGGGGAGCTGTTTTTT
CDR3 protein: CASSLAGLSTGELFF
clone size: few
J gene: TRBJ2-2
D gene: .
V gene: TRBV7-2

CDR3 DNA: TGTGCCAGCAGCGGTGACAAGAACACTGAAGCTTTCTTT
CDR3 protein: CASSGDKNTEAFF
clone size: few
J gene: TRBJ1-1
D gene: .
V gene: TRBV27

CDR3 DNA: TGCAGCGTGCCCGTCCGAGGGACCCAGTACTTC
CDR3 protein: CSVPVRGTQYF
clone size: few
J gene: TRBJ2-5
D gene: .
V gene: TRBV29-1

CDR3 DNA: TGTGCCAGCAGCAAAGGACTAGTTCTAGAGACCCAGTACTTC
CDR3 protein: CASSKGLVLETQYF
clone size: .
J gene: TRBJ2-5
D gene: TRBD2
V gene: TRBV7-2

CDR3 DNA: TGTGCCATCAGCCCTAGGGACAGCGAAAACTATGGCTACACCTTC
CDR3 protein: CAISPRDSENYGYTF
clone size: once
J gene: TRBJ1-2
D gene: TRBD1
V gene: TRBV10-3

CDR3 DNA: TGTGCCAGTAGTCCTGGACAGGGCTGGGGACTAGCCAAAAACATTCAGTACTTC
CDR3 protein: CASSPGQGWGLAKNIQYF
clone size: few
J gene: TRBJ2-4
D gene: TRBD1
V gene: TRBV19

CDR3 DNA: TGTGCCTGGAGACGACCGAGCGGTCGCAACGAGCAGTACTTC
CDR3 protein: CAWRRPSGRNEQYF
clone size: few
J gene: TRBJ2-7
D gene: .
V gene: TRBV30

CDR3 DNA: TGTGCCATCAGCAGCGATAATGAAAAACTGTTTTTT
CDR3 protein: CAISSDNEKLFF
clone size: few
J gene: TRBJ1-4
D gene: .
V gene: TRBV10-3

CDR3 DNA: TGCGCCAGCAGCTGGAGTTCAGATACGCAGTATTTT
CDR3 protein: CASSWSSDTQYF
clone size: .
J gene: TRBJ2-3
D gene: .
V gene: TRBV5-1

CDR3 DNA: TGTGCCAGCAGCGCTAGCCAGTCGGAGACCCAGTACTTC
CDR3 protein: CASSASQSETQYF
clone size: .
J gene: TRBJ2-5
D gene: .
V gene: TRBV7-2

CDR3 DNA: TGTGCCAGCAGCACGACTAGCGGGAGGGCCCGGTATGAGCAGTTCTTC
CDR3 protein: CASSTTSGRARYEQFF
clone size: few
J gene: TRBJ2-1
D gene: TRBD2
V gene: TRBV7-2

CDR3 DNA: TGTGCCAGCAGTCGGGACAGGGGAGCCTACGAGCAGTACTTC
CDR3 protein: CASSRDRGAYEQYF
clone size: few
J gene: TRBJ2-7
D gene: TRBD1
V gene: TRBV14

CDR3 DNA: TGTGCCAGCAGAGCGACTAGCGGTGAGCAGTTCTTC
CDR3 protein: CASRATSGEQFF
clone size: .
J gene: TRBJ2-1
D gene: TRBD2
V gene: TRBV25-1

CDR3 DNA: TGTGCCAGCAGGCAAGGGGACGGGTACAATTTAGCCAAAAACATTCAGTACTTC
CDR3 protein: CASRQGDGYNLAKNIQYF
clone size: few
J gene: TRBJ2-4
D gene: .
V gene: TRBV28

CDR3 DNA: TGCAGCGCTAGGGACAGGGGAAACACTGAAGCTTTCTTT
CDR3 protein: CSARDRGNTEAFF
clone size: few
J gene: TRBJ1-1
D gene: TRBD1
V gene: TRBV29-1